This T cell receptor (beta chain) was recovered during a study of blood T cell repertoires in COVID-19. Background on the study: From T cells, B-cell-depleted T cells, or PBMCs came the material, which was cDNA or gDNA.

V dropped 6 bases and J dropped 4; count of bases not matched to a gene: 6. The CDR3 is made up of 13 amino acids. CDR1 and CDR2 from the germline V gene are LNHDA and SQIVND (reference sequence). Per the study methods: Amplification from reference gene primers served as the basis for estimated nucleated cell counts. Profiling relied on immunoSEQ multiplex PCR, and the TCRdb table lists in-frame clones only, not all of them. For V, J and clone size, that table is used; D and trimming come from the DNA. Here the sample spans 100,000 to 130,000 clones, 89% being singletons. The TCR comes from a middle-aged man with active or convalescent COVID-19. The chain couples TRBV19 to TRBJ2-7; 7 bases fit TRBD1. The sequenced material came from peripheral blood. CDR3 in amino acids: CASSLRDSYEQYF. The CDR3 DNA sequence: TGTGCCAGTAGCCTCCGGGACAGTTACGAGCAGTACTTC.